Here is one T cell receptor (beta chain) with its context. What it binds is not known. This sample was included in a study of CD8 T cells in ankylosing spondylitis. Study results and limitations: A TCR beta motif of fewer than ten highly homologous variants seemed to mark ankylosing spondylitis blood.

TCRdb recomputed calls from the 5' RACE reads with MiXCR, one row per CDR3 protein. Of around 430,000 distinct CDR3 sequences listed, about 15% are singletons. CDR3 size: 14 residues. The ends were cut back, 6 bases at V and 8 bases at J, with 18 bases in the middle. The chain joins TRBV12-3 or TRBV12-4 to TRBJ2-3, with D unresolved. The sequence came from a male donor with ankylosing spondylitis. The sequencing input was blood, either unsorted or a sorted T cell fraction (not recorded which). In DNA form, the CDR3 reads TGTGCCAGCAGGAGAGTATTAGCCGTTGGTACGCAGTATTTT. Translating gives CASRRVLAVGTQYF.